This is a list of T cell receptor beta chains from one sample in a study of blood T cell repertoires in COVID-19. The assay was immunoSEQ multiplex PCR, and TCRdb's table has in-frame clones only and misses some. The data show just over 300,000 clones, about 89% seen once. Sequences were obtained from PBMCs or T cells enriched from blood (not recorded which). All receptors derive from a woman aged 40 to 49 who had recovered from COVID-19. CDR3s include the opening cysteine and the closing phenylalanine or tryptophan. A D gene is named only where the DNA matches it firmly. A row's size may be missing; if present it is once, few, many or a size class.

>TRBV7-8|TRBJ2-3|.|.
CASSLAREERSPDTQYF
TGTGCCAGCAGCTTAGCGCGAGAGGAACGGAGTCCAGATACGCAGTATTTT
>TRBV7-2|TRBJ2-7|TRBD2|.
CASSFEGGSSYEQYF
TGTGCCAGCAGCTTCGAGGGAGGGAGCTCCTACGAGCAGTACTTC
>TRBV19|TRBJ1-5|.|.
CASSILSQSQPQHF
TGTGCCAGTAGTATTCTTTCACAGAGTCAGCCCCAGCATTTT
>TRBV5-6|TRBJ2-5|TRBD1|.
CASSTPGQGGETQYF
TGTGCCAGCAGCACGCCGGGACAGGGGGGAGAGACCCAGTACTTC
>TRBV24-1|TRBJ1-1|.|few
CATSDPRRGDTEAFF
TGTGCCACCAGTGATCCTCGGAGGGGAGACACTGAAGCTTTCTTT
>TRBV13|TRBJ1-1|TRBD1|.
CASSSGGATEAFF
TGTGCCAGCAGCTCAGGGGGCGCGACTGAAGCTTTCTTT
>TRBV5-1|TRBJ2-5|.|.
CASSLIGDHAQETQYF
TGCGCCAGCAGCTTGATCGGGGATCACGCCCAAGAGACCCAGTACTTC
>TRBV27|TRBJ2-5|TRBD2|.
CASRSTSGVQETQYF
TGTGCCAGCAGGTCGACTAGCGGGGTTCAAGAGACCCAGTACTTC
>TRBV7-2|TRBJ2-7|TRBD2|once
CASSFTSGGPYEQYF
TGTGCCAGCAGCTTTACTAGCGGGGGGCCATACGAGCAGTACTTC
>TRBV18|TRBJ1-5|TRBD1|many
CASSPDRGGNQPQHF
TGTGCCAGCTCACCCGACAGGGGCGGCAATCAGCCCCAGCATTTT
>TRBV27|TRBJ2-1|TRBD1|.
CASSPRDRTYNEQFF
TGTGCCAGCAGTCCCCGGGACAGAACCTACAATGAGCAGTTCTTC
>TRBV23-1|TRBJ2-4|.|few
CASSRPKGRAKNIQYF
TGCGCCAGCAGTCGACCAAAGGGGCGGGCCAAAAACATTCAGTACTTC
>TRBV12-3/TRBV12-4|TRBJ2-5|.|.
CASSSTGLETQYF
TGTGCCAGCAGTTCAACAGGGTTGGAGACCCAGTACTTC
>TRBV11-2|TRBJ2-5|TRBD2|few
CASSDGTSGKETQYF
TGTGCCAGCAGCGACGGGACTAGCGGGAAAGAGACCCAGTACTTC
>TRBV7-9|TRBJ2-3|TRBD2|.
CASSAQRGPTDTQYF
TGTGCCAGCAGCGCTCAGCGGGGCCCCACAGATACGCAGTATTTT
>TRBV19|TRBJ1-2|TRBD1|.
CASSMTGLKGYGYTF
TGTGCCAGTAGTATGACAGGGTTGAAGGGCTATGGCTACACCTTC